The 5 T cell receptor beta chains below come from one sample, sequenced in a study of vaccination effects on CD4 cells after COVID-19. These TCRs are of unknown antigen specificity. After expansion with viral peptide pools in the ViraFEST assay, antigen-specific CD4+ T cells were sequenced. At the end of about ten days of culture, CD4+ T cells were isolated. Subjects were given two BNT162b2 or mRNA-1273 vaccine doses. Assay: immunoSEQ multiplex PCR; the TCRdb copy retains only in-frame clones and omits some. The sample yields roughly 68,000 clones, 74% seen once. Sequencing was performed on CD4+ T cells from PBMCs cultured with HCoV-229E spike peptides, taken after COVID-19 vaccination. The receptors here all came from a human donor who received a COVID-19 vaccine.

The chain combines TRBV9 with TRBJ1-2, with 7 bases that match TRBD1. V was clipped by 0 bases and J by 5 bases; unmatched bases: 4. Germline CDR1 SGDLS, CDR2 YYNGEE. The length of the CDR3 is 14 residues. The chain's CDR3 is CASSVAETGYGYTF. The CDR3 DNA sequence: TGTGCCAGCAGCGTAGCTGAGACAGGGTATGGCTACACCTTC. Complete variable domain (other parts from reference TRBV9 and TRBJ1-2): DSGVTQTPKHLITATGQRVTLRCSPRSGDLSVYWYQQSLDQGLQFLIQYYNGEERAKGNILERFSAQQFPDLHSELNLSSLELGDSALYFCASSVAETGYGYTFGSGTRLTVV.

The J gene is TRBJ2-2, the V gene TRBV19; D may be TRBD1 or TRBD2 (5 bases each). The ends were cut back, 4 bases at V and 5 bases at J, with 20 bases in the middle. Germline loops: CDR1 LNHDA, CDR2 SQIVND (reference sequence). This CDR3 contains 17 residues. The CDR3 nucleotides are TGTGCCAGTAGTACAAAGGGACCATCCCGGGGAACCGGGGAGCTGTTTTTT. This gives the protein CASSTKGPSRGTGELFF.

The chain has TRBV5-6 and TRBJ2-5; TRBD2 matches 7 bases. The germline V gene encodes CDR1 SGHDT and CDR2 YYEEEE. There are 15 residues in the CDR3. V lost 4 bases, J lost 1 base, and 7 bases stayed unmatched. The CDR3 loop reads CASSLEGGTQETQYF. The CDR3 coding sequence is TGTGCCAGCAGCCTGGAGGGAGGGACCCAAGAGACCCAGTACTTC.

This clone was detected a few times. The chain recombines TRBV19 with TRBJ2-2, with 9 bases lining up with TRBD1. CDR3 length: 14 amino acids. CDR1 and CDR2 (germline): LNHDA, SQIVND (reference sequence). After removal of 7 bases from V and 6 bases from J, the junction contained 6 bases not matched to a gene. CDR3 nucleotides: TGTGCCAGTAAGGGACAGGGAGTCCCCGGGGAGCTGTTTTTT. Its translation: CASKGQGVPGELFF.

The chain couples TRBV19 to TRBJ1-2; 10 bases match TRBD1. CDR3 length: 15 residues. Germline V gene sequence: CDR1 LNHDA, CDR2 SQIVND (reference sequence). V dropped 4 bases and J dropped 4; count of bases not matched to a gene: 6. CDR3 sequence reads: CASSKGQGLFYGYTF. CDR3 nucleotides: TGTGCCAGTAGTAAGGGACAGGGGCTGTTCTATGGCTACACCTTC.